This entry lists 11 T cell receptor beta chains sequenced from one sample in a study of blood T cell repertoires in COVID-19. The repertoire was sequenced with immunoSEQ multiplex PCR; TCRdb's copy has only in-frame clones and lacks some. The data hold a few hundred thousand clones, with 85% to 90% observed a single time. The sequenced sample was peripheral blood. The receptor source for this set is a woman aged 70 to 79 with active or convalescent COVID-19.

The V call is TRBV29-1, the J call TRBJ2-5; 7 nucleotides match TRBD2. Germline V gene data show CDR1 as SQVTM and CDR2 as ANQGSEA. This CDR3 comprises 12 residues. V was clipped by 5 bases and J by 5 bases; unmatched bases: 5. CDR3 DNA: TGCAGCGTTTGGTCCGGGGGGGAGACCCAGTACTTC. It codes for CSVWSGGETQYF.

A remark on this clone: Its ends do not fully match the called genes, so a read error is possible. J is TRBJ1-5 and V is TRBV6-5; the D gene is possibly TRBD1 (5 bases). CDR1 and CDR2 from the germline V gene are MNHEY and SVGAGI. The CDR3 sequence is 14 residues long. The CDR3 protein is CASTYRTGDQPQHF. The CDR3 region has the DNA TGTGCCAGCACTTACCGGACGGGGGATCAGCCCCAGCATTTT.

DNA for the CDR3: TGTGCCAGCAGCCGAAGCGGGTCCGAGCAGTACTTC. The encoded protein is CASSRSGSEQYF. The chain links TRBV7-8 to TRBJ2-7; the D gene is possibly TRBD2 (6 bases). CDR1 and CDR2 (germline): SGHVS, FQNEAQ. Deletions cut 5 bases from V and 6 bases from J, with 11 bases between. The CDR3 has 12 amino acids.

The chain has TRBV2 and TRBJ1-6; D is ambiguous. V lost 10 bases, J lost 10 bases, and 20 bases lay in between. CDR1 is SNHLY and CDR2 is FYNNEI in the germline V gene. CDR3 size: 14 residues. The CDR3 reads CATTSGEGWSPLHF. Written as DNA, the CDR3 is TGTGCCACCACAAGCGGGGAGGGTTGGTCACCCCTCCACTTT.

This rearrangement joins TRBV25-1 to TRBJ1-5; 7 bases are a match to TRBD1. The CDR3 extends over 14 amino acids. CDR1 MGHDK and CDR2 SYGVNS come from the germline V gene. V shed 6 bases and J 3 bases; nucleotides not matched to a gene: 5. The CDR3 is CASRQTGDNQPQHF. Written as DNA, the CDR3 is TGTGCCAGCAGACAAACAGGGGACAATCAGCCCCAGCATTTT.

The rearrangement uses TRBV19 and TRBJ2-5, with no clear D. With 8 bases removed from V and 2 bases from J, the gap between germline ends came to 15 bases. CDR3 length: 14 residues. The germline gives CDR1 LNHDA, CDR2 SQIVND (reference sequence). In DNA, the CDR3 is TGTGCCAGTTCTCTCAGATTCTCTCAAGAGACCCAGTACTTC. Encoded protein: CASSLRFSQETQYF.

The table lists this clone with a count of one. This chain uses TRBV4-1 with TRBJ1-2; TRBD1 agrees at 9 bases. There are 15 residues in the CDR3. Per germline, CDR1 MGHRA and CDR2 YSYEKL. The junction had 2 bases not matched to a gene; V was cut back by 1 base and J by 2 bases. CDR3 loop: CASSQGDRVNYGYTF. The CDR3 DNA reads as TGCGCCAGCAGCCAAGGGGACAGGGTCAACTATGGCTACACCTTC.

The rearrangement links TRBV9 to TRBJ2-1; TRBD2 matches at 8 bases. V lost 0 bases, J lost 12 bases, and 11 bases stayed unmatched. This CDR3 contains 15 residues. Germline lookup yields CDR1 SGDLS and CDR2 YYNGEE. DNA of the CDR3: TGTGCCAGCAGCGTAGTGGATAGCGGGGCCCCTCGGCAGTTCTTC. Its translation is CASSVVDSGAPRQFF.

The rearrangement joins TRBV15 to TRBJ1-3; D perhaps matches TRBD1 (5 bases). Trimming removed 0 bases from V and 0 bases from J, with 24 bases in between. The CDR3 length is 21 residues. Per the germline V gene, CDR1 is LNHNV and CDR2 is YYDKDF (reference sequence). The CDR3 is CATSRDPRGGTTQLSGNTIYF. DNA of the CDR3: TGTGCCACCAGCAGAGACCCGCGGGGGGGAACCACCCAACTCTCTGGAAACACCATATATTTT.

This chain links TRBV6-5 with TRBJ2-7, with a tentative D call TRBD2 (5 bases). Trimming shortened V by 6 bases and J by 3 bases, and 12 bases separated the two germline ends. This CDR3 is built from 13 residues. Germline lookup yields CDR1 MNHEY and CDR2 SVGAGI. DNA of the CDR3: TGTGCCAGCAGCGGAGGAATTCACTACGAGCAGTACTTC. The encoded protein is CASSGGIHYEQYF.

The V gene is TRBV7-2, the J gene TRBJ1-2, with unresolved D. Germline V gene sequence: CDR1 SGHTA, CDR2 FQGNSA. The germline V and J ends were trimmed by 6 bases and 5 bases, with 10 bases remaining between them. This CDR3 spans 12 amino acids. The CDR3 coding sequence is TGTGCCAGCAGTCAGGTCGGATATGGCTACACCTTC. Its translation is CASSQVGYGYTF. Full variable domain (remainder filled in from reference TRBV7-2 and TRBJ1-2): GAGVSQSPSNKVTEKGKDVELRCDPISGHTALYWYRQSLGQGLEFLIYFQGNSAPDKSGLPSDRFSAERTGGSVSTLTIQRTQQEDSAVYLCASSQVGYGYTFGSGTRLTVV.